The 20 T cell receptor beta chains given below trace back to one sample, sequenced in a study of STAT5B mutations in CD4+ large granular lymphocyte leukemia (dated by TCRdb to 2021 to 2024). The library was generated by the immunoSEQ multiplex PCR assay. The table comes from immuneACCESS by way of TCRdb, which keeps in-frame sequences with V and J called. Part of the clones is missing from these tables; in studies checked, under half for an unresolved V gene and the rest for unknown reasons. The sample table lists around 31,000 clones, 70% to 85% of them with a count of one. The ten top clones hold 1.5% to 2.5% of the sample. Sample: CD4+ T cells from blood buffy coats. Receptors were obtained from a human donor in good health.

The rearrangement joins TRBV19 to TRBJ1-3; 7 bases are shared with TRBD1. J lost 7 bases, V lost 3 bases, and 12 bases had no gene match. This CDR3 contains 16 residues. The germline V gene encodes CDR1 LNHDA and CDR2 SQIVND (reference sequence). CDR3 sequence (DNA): TGTGCCAGTAGTATTGCCTTTAACAGGGGTCGGAACACCATATATTTT. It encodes CASSIAFNRGRNTIYF.

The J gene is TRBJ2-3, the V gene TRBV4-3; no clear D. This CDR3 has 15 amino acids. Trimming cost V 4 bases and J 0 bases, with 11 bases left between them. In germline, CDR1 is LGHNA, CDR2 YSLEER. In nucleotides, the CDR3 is TGCGCCAGCAGCCTACAGTGGTTTAGCACAGATACGCAGTATTTT. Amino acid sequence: CASSLQWFSTDTQYF.

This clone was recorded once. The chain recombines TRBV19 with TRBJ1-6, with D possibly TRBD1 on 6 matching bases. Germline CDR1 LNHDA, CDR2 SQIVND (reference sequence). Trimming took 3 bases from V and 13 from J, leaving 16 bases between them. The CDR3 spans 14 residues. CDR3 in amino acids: CASSISGGQGPLHF. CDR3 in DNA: TGTGCCAGTAGTATCTCCGGGGGGCAGGGGCCCCTCCACTTT.

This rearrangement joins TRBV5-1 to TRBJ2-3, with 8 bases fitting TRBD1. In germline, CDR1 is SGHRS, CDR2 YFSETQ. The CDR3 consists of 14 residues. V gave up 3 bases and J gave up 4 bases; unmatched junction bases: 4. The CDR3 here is CASSSGQGPDTQYF. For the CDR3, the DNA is TGCGCCAGCAGCTCCGGACAGGGACCAGATACGCAGTATTTT.

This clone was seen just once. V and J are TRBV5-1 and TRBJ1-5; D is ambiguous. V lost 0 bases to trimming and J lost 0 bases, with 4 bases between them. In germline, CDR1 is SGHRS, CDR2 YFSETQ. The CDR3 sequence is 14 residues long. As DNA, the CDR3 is TGCGCCAGCAGCTTGGGGACTAGCAATCAGCCCCAGCATTTT. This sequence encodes CASSLGTSNQPQHF.

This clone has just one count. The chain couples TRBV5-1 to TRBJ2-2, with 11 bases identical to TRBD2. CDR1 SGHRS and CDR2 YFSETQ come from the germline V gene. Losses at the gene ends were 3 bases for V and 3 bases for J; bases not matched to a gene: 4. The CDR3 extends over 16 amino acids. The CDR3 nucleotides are TGCGCCAGCAGCTACCGGACTAGCGGGTACACCGGGGAGCTGTTTTTT. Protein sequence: CASSYRTSGYTGELFF.

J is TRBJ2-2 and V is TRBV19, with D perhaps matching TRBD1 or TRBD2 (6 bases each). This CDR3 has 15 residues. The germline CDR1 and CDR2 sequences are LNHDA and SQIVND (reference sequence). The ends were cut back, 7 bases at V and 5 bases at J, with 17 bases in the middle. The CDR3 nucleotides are TGTGCCAGTAACCCGGGGGCAATCCTGACCGGGGAGCTGTTTTTT. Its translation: CASNPGAILTGELFF.

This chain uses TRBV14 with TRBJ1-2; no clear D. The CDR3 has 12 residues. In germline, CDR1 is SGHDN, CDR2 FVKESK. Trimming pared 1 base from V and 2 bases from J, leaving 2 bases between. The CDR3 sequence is CASSQGNYGYTF. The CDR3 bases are TGTGCCAGCAGCCAAGGAAACTATGGCTACACCTTC.

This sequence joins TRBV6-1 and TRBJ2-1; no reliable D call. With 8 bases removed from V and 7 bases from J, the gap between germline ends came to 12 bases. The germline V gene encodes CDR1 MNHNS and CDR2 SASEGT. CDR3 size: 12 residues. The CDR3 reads CASFKTSNEQFF. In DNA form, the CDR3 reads TGTGCCAGCTTCAAGACTTCGAATGAGCAGTTCTTC.

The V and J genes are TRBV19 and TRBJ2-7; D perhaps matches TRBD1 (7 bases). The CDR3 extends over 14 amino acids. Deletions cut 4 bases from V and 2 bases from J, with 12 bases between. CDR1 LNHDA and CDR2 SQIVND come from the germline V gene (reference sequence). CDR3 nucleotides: TGTGCCAGTAGTACGCGGGACAGACCCTACGAGCAGTACTTC. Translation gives CASSTRDRPYEQYF.

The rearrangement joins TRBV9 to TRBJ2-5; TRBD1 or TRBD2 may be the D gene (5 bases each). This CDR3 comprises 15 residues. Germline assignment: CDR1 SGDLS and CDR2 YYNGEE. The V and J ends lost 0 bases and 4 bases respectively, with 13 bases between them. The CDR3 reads CASSVGPTGPETQYF. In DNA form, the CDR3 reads TGTGCCAGCAGCGTAGGGCCCACGGGGCCAGAGACCCAGTACTTC.

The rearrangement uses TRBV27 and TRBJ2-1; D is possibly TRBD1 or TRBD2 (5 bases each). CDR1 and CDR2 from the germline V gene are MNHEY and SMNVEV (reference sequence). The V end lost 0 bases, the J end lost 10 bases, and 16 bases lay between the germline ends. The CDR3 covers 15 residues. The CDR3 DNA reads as TGTGCCAGCAGTTTATCGGGGACCTATGGGAGAGAGCAGTTCTTC. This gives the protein CASSLSGTYGREQFF.

This CDR3 reads CASSQVAGDGKNIQYF. The CDR3 DNA follows: TGCGCCAGCAGCCAAGTAGCAGGGGATGGCAAAAACATTCAGTACTTC. This chain links TRBV4-1 with TRBJ2-4; a possible D gene is TRBD1 (6 bases). The CDR3 covers 16 residues. V dropped 1 base and J dropped 3 bases, with 13 bases sitting between them. Germline V gene sequence: CDR1 MGHRA, CDR2 YSYEKL.

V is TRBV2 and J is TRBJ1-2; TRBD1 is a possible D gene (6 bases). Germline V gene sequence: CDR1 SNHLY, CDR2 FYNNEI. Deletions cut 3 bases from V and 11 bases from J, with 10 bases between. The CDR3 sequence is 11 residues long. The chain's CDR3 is CASSERGSYTF. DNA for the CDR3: TGTGCCAGCAGTGAGAGGGGGAGTTACACCTTC.

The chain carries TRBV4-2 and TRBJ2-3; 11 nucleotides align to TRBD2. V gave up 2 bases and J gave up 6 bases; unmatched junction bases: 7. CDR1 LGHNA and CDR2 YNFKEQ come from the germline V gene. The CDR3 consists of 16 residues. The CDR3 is CASSQRLAGGGDTQYF. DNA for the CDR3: TGTGCCAGCAGCCAAAGGCTAGCGGGGGGAGGGGATACGCAGTATTTT.

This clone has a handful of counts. CDR3 nucleotides: TGTGCCAGTAGTATCGGCAGGGGCTGGGGCTATGGCTACACCTTC. It translates to CASSIGRGWGYGYTF. This chain links TRBV19 with TRBJ1-2; tentatively, D is TRBD1 (6 bases). The CDR3 is 15 residues long. The V and J ends lost 3 bases and 4 bases respectively, with 15 bases between them. The germline V gene encodes CDR1 LNHDA and CDR2 SQIVND (reference sequence).

CDR3 in DNA: TGTGCCTCCCAGGAGGGGGATACCGGGGAGCTGTTTTTT. Translation: CASQEGDTGELFF. This chain joins TRBV10-3 and TRBJ2-2, with D perhaps TRBD1 or TRBD2 (6 bases each). This CDR3 comprises 13 residues. V lost 11 bases and J lost 5, with 15 bases in between. Germline values: CDR1 ENHRY, CDR2 SYGVKD.

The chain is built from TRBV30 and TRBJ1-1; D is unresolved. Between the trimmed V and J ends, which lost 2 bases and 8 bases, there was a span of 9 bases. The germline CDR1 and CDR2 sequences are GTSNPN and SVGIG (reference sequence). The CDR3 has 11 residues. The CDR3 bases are TGTGCCTGGAGTTCCCGTGCAGAAGCTTTCTTT. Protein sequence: CAWSSRAEAFF.

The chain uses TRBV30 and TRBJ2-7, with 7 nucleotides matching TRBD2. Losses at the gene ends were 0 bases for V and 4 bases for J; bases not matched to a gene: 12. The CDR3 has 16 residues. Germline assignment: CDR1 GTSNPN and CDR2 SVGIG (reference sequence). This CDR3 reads CAWSVEGPAGSYEQYF. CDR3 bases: TGTGCCTGGAGTGTAGAGGGGCCAGCGGGGTCTTACGAGCAGTACTTC.

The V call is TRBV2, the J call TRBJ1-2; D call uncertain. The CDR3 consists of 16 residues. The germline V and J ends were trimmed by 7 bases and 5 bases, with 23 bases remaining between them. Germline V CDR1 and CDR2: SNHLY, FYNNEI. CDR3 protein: CASTGSGSGYGYGYTF. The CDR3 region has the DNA TGTGCCAGCACCGGATCTGGGTCGGGGTACGGTTATGGCTACACCTTC.